The TCR beta chain under discussion was sequenced for a study of shared clonotypes between healthy human individuals. Whole-study results and caveats: Among the subsets, naive ones generally showed larger estimated richness than memory ones. Sampling covered nothing but blood. Tissue TCR repertoires likely differ from those found in blood. Non-shared clonotypes had lower generation probabilities than those shared by all four donors.

TCRdb's copy holds only in-frame clones and misses some; the assay was immunoSEQ multiplex PCR. The sample lists about 320,000 clones, about nine tenths occurring once. A note on this clone: Its cognate antigen is unknown.

V was clipped by 4 bases and J by 0 bases, with 11 bases between them. Germline V lookup: CDR1 ENHRY, CDR2 SYGVKD. The CDR3 length is 15 residues. The sample was memory CD8+ T cells sorted from blood. Subset reported: CD45RO+ cells pooled with CCR7-negative TemRA cells. The chain recombines TRBV10-3 with TRBJ2-3, with D perhaps being TRBD1 or TRBD2 (5 bases each). The source is a young man in good health. Written as DNA, the CDR3 is TGTGCCATCAGTGTCCCGGGACGAAGCACAGATACGCAGTATTTT. As protein: CAISVPGRSTDTQYF.